A single sample gave rise to the 15 T cell receptor beta chains below, sequenced in a study of blood T cells in healthy people across ages. With a J-beta primer mix and a sample-barcoded 5' primer, a second PCR ran 7 to 11 cycles. MiXCR was run by TCRdb on the 5' RACE reads, yielding one entry per CDR3 protein. This sample has 800,000 to 1,300,000 distinct CDR3 sequences, with almost 25% found just once. This sample also belongs to another study, concerning T cells of mothers and their children.

Sequencing was carried out using blood. These receptors were obtained from a girl aged 2 to 9 in good health.

This clonotype was recorded a few times. The V call is TRBV20-1, the J call TRBJ2-7; no clear D. The CDR3 spans 16 residues. Trimming stripped 7 bases from V and 0 bases from J, with 22 bases between. Germline V gives CDR1 DFQATT, CDR2 SNEGSKA (reference sequence). The CDR3 region is CSDQFGRRKSSYEQYF. DNA for the CDR3: TGCAGTGACCAATTCGGGCGGCGTAAAAGCTCCTACGAGCAGTACTTC.

This clonotype was seen a few times. The chain is built from TRBV7-9 and TRBJ2-5; the match to TRBD2 covers 7 bases. The tail of the sequence fits TRBJ2-1 better, so the J call may be wrong. Germline lookup yields CDR1 SEHNR and CDR2 FQNEAQ (reference sequence). This CDR3 has 15 residues. Here the CDR3 reads CASSPTAGRYNEQFF. In DNA, the CDR3 is TGTGCCAGCAGTCCCACAGCGGGGAGATACAATGAGCAGTTCTTC.

The rearrangement joins TRBV5-6 to TRBJ2-7; D not resolved. The V and J ends lost 2 bases and 6 bases respectively, with 9 bases between them. Germline V CDR1 and CDR2: SGHDT, YYEEEE. The CDR3 length is 12 residues. The CDR3 sequence: CASSLLSPEQYF. In nucleotides, the CDR3 is TGTGCCAGCAGCTTATTAAGTCCCGAGCAGTACTTC.

V is TRBV4-3 and J is TRBJ2-5, with 11 bases aligning to TRBD2. CDR1 LGHNA and CDR2 YSLEER come from the germline V gene. The ends lost 4 bases at V and 0 bases at J; junction bases unmatched: 1. The CDR3 runs 15 residues. CDR3 coding DNA: TGCGCCAGCAGCCCTAGCGGGGGGAACCAAGAGACCCAGTACTTC. Amino acid sequence: CASSPSGGNQETQYF.

This clonotype has a handful of counts. The chain links TRBV7-9 to TRBJ2-7; maybe TRBD2 (6 bases). V gave up 5 bases and J gave up 2 bases, with 16 bases separating them. Per the germline V gene, CDR1 is SEHNR and CDR2 is FQNEAQ (reference sequence). This CDR3 comprises 15 residues. This chain's CDR3 is CASSPVEDYTYEQYF. The CDR3 DNA is TGTGCCAGCAGCCCGGTTGAGGACTATACCTACGAGCAGTACTTC.

This chain links TRBV12-3 or TRBV12-4 with TRBJ2-1; 8 bases agree with TRBD2. The CDR3 is made up of 13 amino acids. Trimming removed 6 bases from V and 9 bases from J; junction bases left unmatched: 7. For the CDR3, the DNA is TGTGCCAGCAGACCGACTAGCGAGGCTGAGCAGTTCTTC. Translation: CASRPTSEAEQFF.

The chain joins TRBV6-1 to TRBJ2-5, with TRBD2 matching 12 bases. CDR1 is MNHNS, CDR2 SASEGT, per germline. J lost 0 bases, V lost 6 bases, and 5 bases had no gene match. The CDR3 runs 16 residues. As DNA, the CDR3 is TGTGCCAGCAGCCGGACTAGCGGGGTATACCAAGAGACCCAGTACTTC. Protein: CASSRTSGVYQETQYF.

Regarding this clonotype: Given a much more abundant clone one base away, this may be a read error. The V and J genes are TRBV6-7 and TRBJ1-4; 7 positions match TRBD1. TRBV6-7 is annotated as an ORF whose role is uncertain. V shed 5 bases, J shed 4 bases, and the junction held 4 bases outside the gene matches. The CDR3 totals 14 residues. The CDR3 reads CASSPTGINEKLFF. The CDR3 DNA reads TGTGCCAGCAGTCCGACAGGGATTAATGAAAAACTGTTTTTT.

J is TRBJ1-2 and V is TRBV9, with D perhaps matching TRBD1 (6 bases). The germline CDR1 and CDR2 sequences are SGDLS and YYNGEE. CDR3 length equals 12 residues. V lost 4 bases and J lost 7, with 11 bases in between. This CDR3 is CASSPVRGGYTF. CDR3 nucleotides: TGTGCCAGCAGCCCAGTCAGGGGTGGCTACACCTTC.

About this clonotype: A much larger clonotype is one base distant, so this may be a read error. The genes are TRBV6-2 or TRBV6-3 and TRBJ1-2; the D gene is possibly TRBD1 (6 bases). This CDR3 has 14 residues. Looked up from germline, CDR1 is MNHEY and CDR2 is SVGEGT. This CDR3 reads CASSSTDRPYDYTF. In DNA, the CDR3 is TGTGCCAGCAGTTCCACGGACAGACCCTATGACTACACCTTC.

This clonotype was seen at least ten times. The rearrangement links TRBV29-1 to TRBJ2-2; D remains unclear. The CDR3 totals 12 residues. CDR1 is SQVTM and CDR2 is ANQGSEA in the germline V gene. CDR3: CKAGLNTGELFF. In nucleotides, the CDR3 is TGCAAGGCAGGTCTTAACACCGGGGAGCTGTTTTTT.

Turning to this clonotype: A much larger clone lies one base from this, so it may be a read error. The gene calls are TRBV27 and TRBJ1-1; D gene uncertain. V lost 5 bases, J lost 4 bases, and 14 bases lay in between. Germline loops: CDR1 MNHEY, CDR2 SMNVEV (reference sequence). The CDR3 length is 14 residues. Here the CDR3 reads CASSLVSGSTEAFF. CDR3 nucleotides: TGTGCCAGCAGTCTCGTTTCGGGGAGCACTGAAGCTTTCTTT.

V usage is TRBV2 and J usage is TRBJ1-3; D gene uncertain. With 5 bases removed from V and 14 bases from J, the gap between germline ends came to 16 bases. The germline gives CDR1 SNHLY, CDR2 FYNNEI. The CDR3 sequence is 12 residues long. This CDR3 reads CASSQTGMLVYF. The CDR3, as DNA: TGTGCCAGCAGTCAAACCGGGATGCTCGTATATTTT.

This clonotype occurred once. This sequence joins TRBV28 and TRBJ2-3, with 9 bases identical to TRBD2. The CDR3 is 15 amino acids. Trimming at V came to 3 bases and at J to 6 bases, leaving 7 bases not matched to a gene. CDR1 MDHEN and CDR2 SYDVKM come from the germline V gene. The CDR3 is CASSLGGRVVDTQYF. The CDR3 nucleotides are TGTGCCAGCAGTTTGGGCGGGAGGGTAGTGGATACGCAGTATTTT.

The chain joins TRBV29-1 to TRBJ1-1; 8 bases fit TRBD1. The germline CDR1 and CDR2 sequences are SQVTM and ANQGSEA. The CDR3 is 16 residues long. With 5 bases clipped from V and 2 bases from J, the junction kept 13 bases outside the gene matches. The CDR3 region is CSVNGAGGDVNTEAFF. The CDR3 bases are TGCAGCGTTAATGGAGCAGGGGGCGACGTCAACACTGAAGCTTTCTTT.